This TCR beta chain is from a study of T cells in Graves' hyperthyroidism and ophthalmopathy. Regarding the study as a whole: Researchers found most expanded thyroid clonotypes above 0.001 in blood as well. Ophthalmopathy cases were set apart from stable hyperthyroidism by a 13 V-J model.

Patients between 18 and 65 years old had hyperthyroidism, newly diagnosed and lasting under 2 months. The sample of blood was obtained at first hyperthyroidism diagnosis (before any ophthalmopathy symptoms). The CDR3 contains 18 residues. Trimming at V came to 5 bases and at J to 6 bases, leaving 15 bases not matched to a gene. Germline CDR1 reads SNHLY; CDR2 reads FYNNEI. This clonotype was seen at least ten times. The antigen remains undetermined. The source material, RNA transcripts, was used to amplify TCR beta CDR3 regions. Researchers ran a first-round RT-PCR on the TCR CDR3 using the HTBI primer set. One entry per CDR3 protein, called by TCRdb with MiXCR from the multiplex PCR reads. Here the sample spans more than 250,000 distinct CDR3 sequences, 13% to 15% being singletons.

The sample consisted of blood. V is TRBV2 and J is TRBJ2-4, with 11 bases lining up with TRBD2. The TCR sequence derives from a woman aged 50 to 60 with Graves' hyperthyroidism that later progressed to Graves' ophthalmopathy. The CDR3 here is CASSSSGLAASGGNIQYF. The CDR3 nucleotides are TGTGCCAGCAGTTCCTCGGGACTAGCGGCCTCGGGGGGAAACATTCAGTACTTC.